What follows are 18 T cell receptor beta chains derived from one specimen sequenced in a study of cytomegalovirus exposure and HLA in healthy donors. A multiplex PCR was run with 60 Vbeta primers and 13 Jbeta primers. TCRdb keeps only in-frame clones here, not all; method: immunoSEQ multiplex PCR. The sample lists about 180,000 clones; around 80% were seen once. Specimen: PBMCs. The receptors shown here come from a girl aged 10 to 17 in good health and CMV-seropositive.

Only a few counts were recorded for this clone. The genes are TRBV28 and TRBJ1-2; 8 nucleotides agree with TRBD1. In germline, CDR1 is MDHEN, CDR2 SYDVKM. The V segment lost 5 bases and the J segment 6 bases; nucleotides outside the gene matches: 11. The length of the CDR3 is 15 residues. The CDR3 spells CASSPRGRGLNGYTF. In DNA form, the CDR3 reads TGTGCCAGCAGTCCCCGGGGCAGGGGGCTAAATGGCTACACCTTC.

J is TRBJ2-7 and V is TRBV5-1; 11 bases are shared with TRBD2. J was trimmed by 6 bases and V by 0 bases; bases with no gene match: 8. The CDR3 runs to 16 residues. CDR1 and CDR2 from the germline V gene are SGHRS and YFSETQ. In nucleotides, the CDR3 is TGCGCCAGCAGCTTGGGAAGTAGCGGGAGGGCCGGCGAGCAGTACTTC. It is translated as CASSLGSSGRAGEQYF.

The sample holds a few counts of this clone. V and J are TRBV6-5 and TRBJ1-1, with no clear D. CDR3 length: 13 amino acids. Germline CDR1 MNHEY, CDR2 SVGAGI. Trimming cost V 2 bases and J 1 base, with 5 bases left between them. This CDR3 reads CASSYHRNTEAFF. The CDR3 DNA follows: TGTGCCAGCAGTTACCACAGGAACACTGAAGCTTTCTTT.

This clone was seen a few times. V gene TRBV10-2 combines with J gene TRBJ2-1; maybe TRBD1 (7 bases). V lost 9 bases and J lost 0, with 12 bases in between. The length of the CDR3 is 14 residues. The germline V gene has CDR1 WSHSY and CDR2 SAAADI. The CDR3 is CASSQGGSYNEQFF. CDR3 in DNA: TGCGCCAGTAGCCAGGGGGGCTCCTACAATGAGCAGTTCTTC.

The rearrangement uses TRBV6-1 and TRBJ1-2, with 10 bases identical to TRBD1. The J segment lost 3 bases and the V segment lost 6 bases, leaving 4 bases of the junction unmatched. Per germline, CDR1 MNHNS and CDR2 SASEGT. The CDR3 sequence is 14 residues long. CDR3 DNA sequence: TGTGCCAGCAGAAGGACAGGGGGGGACTATGGCTACACCTTC. Translation: CASRRTGGDYGYTF.

This chain uses TRBV6-5 with TRBJ2-7; 10 bases align to TRBD2. The CDR3 length is 15 residues. Germline V gene data show CDR1 as MNHEY and CDR2 as SVGAGI. With V trimmed by 5 bases and J by 3 bases, 7 bases remained unmatched. The CDR3 loop reads CASSQSGTSDYEQYF. The CDR3 DNA follows: TGTGCCAGCAGTCAGTCTGGGACTAGCGACTACGAGCAGTACTTC.

On this clone itself: The sample has other DNA sequences that encode this CDR3 too. Here the CDR3 DNA reads TGTGCCTGGAGTGTACGGGGTCTCAGCTCCTACAATGAGCAGTTCTTC. It yields the protein CAWSVRGLSSYNEQFF. This chain links TRBV30 with TRBJ2-1; maybe TRBD2 (5 bases). The germline gives CDR1 GTSNPN, CDR2 SVGIG (reference sequence). V gave up 0 bases and J gave up 0 bases, with 12 bases separating them. The CDR3 has 16 residues.

The chain carries TRBV6-1 and TRBJ2-7; D remains unclear. The length of the CDR3 is 15 residues. Trimming took off 7 bases at V and 3 bases at J, with 19 bases between the two ends. Germline V CDR1 and CDR2: MNHNS, SASEGT. For the CDR3, the DNA is TGTGCCAGCACGGGTGCGTTCTCTCTTAACTACGAGCAGTACTTC. Amino acids: CASTGAFSLNYEQYF.

This chain connects TRBV7-9 to TRBJ1-1; possible D gene TRBD1, 6 bases. V lost 5 bases to trimming and J lost 5 bases, with 18 bases between them. Germline V lookup: CDR1 SEHNR, CDR2 FQNEAQ (reference sequence). This CDR3 has 15 residues. CDR3 coding DNA: TGTGCCAGCAGCCCACAGGGTTTGGTCAGGACTGAAGCTTTCTTT. It specifies CASSPQGLVRTEAFF.

The chain links TRBV13 to TRBJ1-1, with D possibly being TRBD1 (6 bases). CDR3 length equals 16 residues. The germline V and J ends were trimmed by 3 bases and 1 base, with 15 bases remaining between them. CDR1 and CDR2 from the germline V gene are PRHDT and FYEKMQ (reference sequence). In nucleotides, the CDR3 is TGTGCCAGCAGCTTCCTAGGGGGGGACAAGAACACTGAAGCTTTCTTT. Amino acids: CASSFLGGDKNTEAFF.

This chain connects TRBV20-1 to TRBJ1-1, with a possible D match to TRBD1 (5 bases). The CDR3 runs to 11 residues. The germline gives CDR1 DFQATT, CDR2 SNEGSKA (reference sequence). Trimming left V 6 bases short and J 3 bases short, with 8 bases between. CDR3 amino acids: CSAFRDTEAFF. CDR3 coding DNA: TGCAGTGCGTTCAGGGACACTGAAGCTTTCTTT.

This sequence joins TRBV5-1 and TRBJ2-7; TRBD2 aligns across 8 bases. CDR3 size: 15 residues. With 0 bases clipped from V and 4 bases from J, the junction kept 6 bases outside the gene matches. Germline V gene data show CDR1 as SGHRS and CDR2 as YFSETQ. CDR3 DNA sequence: TGCGCCAGCAGCTTGGCGGCTAGCGGGTTATACGAGCAGTACTTC. It encodes CASSLAASGLYEQYF. Full variable domain (missing parts from reference TRBV5-1 and TRBJ2-7): KAGVTQTPRYLIKTRGQQVTLSCSPISGHRSVSWYQQTPGQGLQFLFEYFSETQRNKGNFPGRFSGRQFSNSRSEMNVSTLELGDSALYLCASSLAASGLYEQYFGPGTRLTVT.

The chain links TRBV23-1 to TRBJ1-2; TRBD1 agrees at 7 bases. TRBV23-1 is marked as an open reading frame, function uncertain. Trimming took 2 bases from V and 6 from J; bases not matched to a gene: 0. This CDR3 is 12 amino acids long. CDR3 sequence (DNA): TGCGCCAGCAGTCAAGGGACAGATGGCTACACCTTC. This translates into CASSQGTDGYTF.

The chain links TRBV4-2 to TRBJ2-3; TRBD2 aligns across 7 bases. The germline V gene encodes CDR1 LGHNA and CDR2 YNFKEQ. V lost 4 bases and J lost 2; bases outside the gene matches: 9. CDR3 length: 16 residues. In DNA form, the CDR3 reads TGTGCCAGCAGCCCCGAGGGAGGGAGAAACACAGATACGCAGTATTTT. The encoded protein is CASSPEGGRNTDTQYF.

This clone was detected a few times. The chain employs TRBV10-3 and TRBJ2-3, with D perhaps matching TRBD2 (5 bases). Trimming left V 4 bases short and J 7 bases short, with 9 bases between. From germline, CDR1 is ENHRY and CDR2 SYGVKD. CDR3 length: 12 residues. The DNA of the CDR3 is TGTGCCATCAGTGCGAGCGGTAATACGCAGTATTTT. Translation: CAISASGNTQYF.

The chain couples TRBV5-6 to TRBJ2-7; D is perhaps TRBD2 (6 bases). Germline V gene sequence: CDR1 SGHDT, CDR2 YYEEEE. V was shortened by 4 bases and J by 2 bases, with 16 bases between the two germline ends. The CDR3 spans 15 residues. CDR3 nucleotide sequence: TGTGCCAGCAGCCGGGTTGGGGAGGTAGCCTACGAGCAGTACTTC. This sequence encodes CASSRVGEVAYEQYF. The full variable domain, in which reference TRBV5-6 and TRBJ2-7 provide the parts outside the CDR3, is DAGVTQSPTHLIKTRGQQVTLRCSPKSGHDTVSWYQQALGQGPQFIFQYYEEEERQRGNFPDRFSGHQFPNYSSELNVNALLLGDSALYLCASSRVGEVAYEQYFGPGTRLTVT.

The rearrangement uses TRBV6-1 and TRBJ2-1; 9 bases are shared with TRBD2. The V gene's germline CDR1 is MNHNS and CDR2 SASEGT. This CDR3 is 17 amino acids long. J was trimmed by 3 bases and V by 4 bases; bases with no gene match: 10. The CDR3 is CASSGKPGLAFYNEQFF. The CDR3 DNA reads as TGTGCCAGCAGTGGGAAGCCGGGACTAGCATTCTACAATGAGCAGTTCTTC.

The V and J genes are TRBV9 and TRBJ2-6, with no clear D. V was shortened by 3 bases and J by 0 bases, with 7 bases between the two germline ends. Germline V CDR1 and CDR2: SGDLS, YYNGEE. This CDR3 comprises 15 residues. In DNA, the CDR3 is TGTGCCAGCAGCGCCCGGTCCTCTGGGGCCAACGTCCTGACTTTC. Its translation: CASSARSSGANVLTF.